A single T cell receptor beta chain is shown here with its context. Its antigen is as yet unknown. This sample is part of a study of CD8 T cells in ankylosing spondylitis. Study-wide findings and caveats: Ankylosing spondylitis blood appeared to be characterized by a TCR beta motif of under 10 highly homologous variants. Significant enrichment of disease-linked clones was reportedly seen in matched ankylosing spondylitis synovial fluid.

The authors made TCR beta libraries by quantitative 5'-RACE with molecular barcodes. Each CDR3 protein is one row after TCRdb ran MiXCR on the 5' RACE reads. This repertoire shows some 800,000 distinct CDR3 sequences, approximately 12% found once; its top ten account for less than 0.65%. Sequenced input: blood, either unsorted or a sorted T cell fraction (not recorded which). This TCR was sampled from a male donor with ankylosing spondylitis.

The CDR3 loop reads CASSSHWGGEKLFF. The CDR3 DNA is TGTGCCAGCAGTAGCCACTGGGGAGGTGAAAAACTGTTTTTT. The chain is built from TRBV6-1 and TRBJ1-4; D gene unclear. This CDR3 contains 14 residues. Germline loops: CDR1 MNHNS, CDR2 SASEGT. V was pared by 5 bases and J by 7 bases, with 14 bases between.